The sequence of this T cell receptor (beta chain) was determined in a study of T-cell reconstitution after alpha-beta-depleted transplantation in children. Concerning this clonotype: Antigen: not known.

The V gene's germline CDR1 is MNHEY and CDR2 SMNVEV (reference sequence). This CDR3 comprises 16 residues. Unmatched junction bases numbered 6, after V lost 5 bases and J lost 5 bases. Study observations and caveats: One year post-transplant, T-cell counts and diversity were largely derived from T cells produced anew. Approximately two months post-transplant, alpha-beta T cells reportedly originated from several hundred expanded graft clones. Recipient T cells and thymic progenitors that survived were the source of the high TCRbeta diversity seen at day 60 in some patients.

Using unique molecular identifiers, the investigators prepared the TCRbeta library. TCRdb independently ran MiXCR on the PCR reads; one entry per CDR3 protein. Of around 490,000 distinct CDR3 sequences listed, 11% are singletons. The V and J genes are TRBV27 and TRBJ2-5; 15 positions agree with TRBD2. The source was PBMCs, mostly from graft donor cells, collected 180 days after TCRalphabeta/CD19-depleted stem cell transplant. This TCR was recovered from a female patient aged 2-9 years who had a stem cell transplant for aplastic anemia, so the T cells may come from the graft donor. The CDR3 DNA follows: TGTGCCAGCAGTGGACTAGCGGGAGGGCCGGAGGAGACCCAGTACTTC. The encoded protein is CASSGLAGGPEETQYF.